The 27 T cell receptor beta chains given below trace back to one sample, sequenced in a study of T cell changes during pregnancy in multiple sclerosis. The method was immunoSEQ multiplex PCR; TCRdb's version includes in-frame clones alone and lacks a portion of them. The sample gives over 85,000 clones, 75% to 95% of which show up once; roughly 2% is in the top ten. Here the sequenced sample was peripheral blood, taken in the first trimester of pregnancy. The source of these receptors is a female donor in good health, enrolled as a control in a pregnancy study.

A remark on this clone: One end of the junction varies from germline; a read error may be responsible. The V call is TRBV7-7, the J call TRBJ2-5, with D uncertain. Germline V gene lookup returns CDR1 SSHAT and CDR2 FNYEAQ (reference sequence). The CDR3 runs to 16 residues. The DNA for the CDR3 is TGTGCTAGCAGCTTAGGGTCCCTACTAAGAGGAGAGACCCAGTACTTC. Protein sequence: CASSLGSLLRGETQYF.

The chain carries TRBV28 and TRBJ1-5; 7 bases fit TRBD1. Germline V gene data show CDR1 as MDHEN and CDR2 as SYDVKM. J lost 6 bases, V lost 2 bases, and 1 base had no gene match. The CDR3 is 13 residues long. In nucleotides, the CDR3 is TGTGCCAGCAGTTTAACAGGGGTTCAGCCCCAGCATTTT. It specifies CASSLTGVQPQHF.

The chain employs TRBV29-1 and TRBJ2-1; tentative D call: TRBD1 (6 bases). Germline loops: CDR1 SQVTM, CDR2 ANQGSEA. Trimming took off 4 bases at V and 6 bases at J, with 16 bases between the two ends. The CDR3 is 14 amino acids. CDR3 coding DNA: TGCAGCGTTGTGAAGGACGGCAGGGGCAATGAGCAGTTCTTC. Amino acid sequence: CSVVKDGRGNEQFF.

The chain links TRBV25-1 to TRBJ2-7; D is perhaps TRBD1 (6 bases). The CDR3 has 13 residues. From germline, CDR1 is MGHDK and CDR2 SYGVNS. V was trimmed by 7 bases and J by 0 bases, leaving 10 bases between them. CDR3 nucleotides: TGTGCCAGCACCCGGGACAACTCCTACGAGCAGTACTTC. Translation gives CASTRDNSYEQYF.

This clone was observed a single time. The genes are TRBV4-3 and TRBJ1-4; maybe TRBD1 (5 bases). The CDR3 runs 16 residues. The germline V gene encodes CDR1 LGHNA and CDR2 YSLEER. Trimming took off 1 base at V and 3 bases at J, with 12 bases between the two ends. For the CDR3, the DNA is TGCGCCAGCAGCCAAGTTTTAAGGGGCTCTAATGAAAAACTGTTTTTT. As protein: CASSQVLRGSNEKLFF.

Note on this clone: The sample holds other DNA sequences that translate to the same CDR3. V gene TRBV6-5 combines with J gene TRBJ1-2; tentatively, D is TRBD1 (6 bases). The germline V and J ends were trimmed by 0 bases and 4 bases, with 6 bases remaining between them. The CDR3 is made up of 13 amino acids. The V gene's germline CDR1 is MNHEY and CDR2 SVGAGI. DNA of the CDR3: TGTGCCAGCAGTTACTCGACAGGCTATGGCTACACCTTC. Translating gives CASSYSTGYGYTF.

The chain is built from TRBV7-2 and TRBJ1-4, with a tentative D call TRBD1 (6 bases). Germline V gene sequence: CDR1 SGHTA, CDR2 FQGNSA. CDR3 length equals 15 residues. Trimming shortened V by 5 bases and J by 2 bases, and 12 bases separated the two germline ends. The CDR3 DNA sequence: TGTGCCAGCAGCCCCGGAAGGGGGACTAATGAAAAACTGTTTTTT. It yields the protein CASSPGRGTNEKLFF.

This clone was observed once. V is TRBV28 and J is TRBJ2-2, with 7 nucleotides matching TRBD2. This CDR3 is built from 13 residues. The junction had 1 base not matched to a gene; V was cut back by 4 bases and J by 5 bases. CDR1 MDHEN and CDR2 SYDVKM come from the germline V gene. The CDR3 DNA sequence: TGTGCCAGCAGTTCCGGGGGGACCGGGGAGCTGTTTTTT. It is translated as CASSSGGTGELFF. Complete variable domain (other parts from reference TRBV28 and TRBJ2-2): DVKVTQSSRYLVKRTGEKVFLECVQDMDHENMFWYRQDPGLGLRLIYFSYDVKMKEKGDIPEGYSVSREKKERFSLILESASTNQTSMYLCASSSGGTGELFFGEGSRLTVL.

This clone occurred a few times. DNA for the CDR3: TGTGCCAGTAGGATGACAGGGGGGAGGACTGAAGCTTTCTTT. Amino acids: CASRMTGGRTEAFF. This chain links TRBV19 with TRBJ1-1; 9 bases map to TRBD1. Germline CDR1 is LNHDA and CDR2 is SQIVND (reference sequence). The CDR3 contains 14 residues. Unmatched junction bases numbered 7, after V lost 6 bases and J lost 5 bases.

J is TRBJ2-3 and V is TRBV9; 12 nucleotides agree with TRBD1. The trim removed 4 bases at V and 7 bases at J, leaving 10 bases unmatched. The length of the CDR3 is 16 residues. The germline CDR1 and CDR2 sequences are SGDLS and YYNGEE. DNA of the CDR3: TGTGCCAGCAGCACGGGGGACAGGGGGCTTCGAAATACGCAGTATTTT. Its protein product is CASSTGDRGLRNTQYF.

The V and J genes are TRBV28 and TRBJ1-2, with D uncertain. Germline CDR1 and CDR2: MDHEN and SYDVKM. The V and J ends lost 5 bases and 2 bases respectively, with 6 bases between them. This CDR3 has 12 residues. CDR3 sequence: CASSPSNYGYTF. The CDR3 nucleotides are TGTGCCAGCAGTCCCTCCAACTATGGCTACACCTTC.

V gene TRBV27 combines with J gene TRBJ2-7, with unresolved D. CDR1 is MNHEY and CDR2 is SMNVEV in the germline V gene (reference sequence). Trimming removed 6 bases at V and 2 bases at J, with 14 bases between. The CDR3 length is 14 residues. CDR3 coding DNA: TGTGCCAGCAGCCACGCCGGTACAGCCTACGAGCAGTACTTC. It is translated as CASSHAGTAYEQYF.

The genes are TRBV7-9 and TRBJ2-3, with D perhaps matching TRBD1 (6 bases). Per germline, CDR1 SEHNR and CDR2 FQNEAQ (reference sequence). The ends were cut back, 5 bases at V and 0 bases at J, with 15 bases in the middle. The CDR3 totals 16 residues. Written as DNA, the CDR3 is TGTGCCAGCAGCCCGATACAGGGTCTGAGCACAGATACGCAGTATTTT. It yields the protein CASSPIQGLSTDTQYF.

The chain links TRBV30 to TRBJ2-1; D is ambiguous. With 0 bases removed from V and 8 bases from J, the gap between germline ends came to 5 bases. CDR1 is GTSNPN, CDR2 SVGIG, per germline (reference sequence). This CDR3 has 11 residues. CDR3 sequence: CAWSVLDEQFF. The CDR3 DNA sequence: TGTGCCTGGAGTGTACTTGATGAGCAGTTCTTC. Combining the CDR3 with reference TRBV30 and TRBJ2-1 gives the whole variable domain SQTIHQWPATLVQPVGSPLSLECTVEGTSNPNLYWYRQAAGRGLQLLFYSVGIGQISSEVPQNLSASRPQDRQFILSSKKLLLSDSGFYLCAWSVLDEQFFGPGTRLTVL.

The V and J genes are TRBV18 and TRBJ2-7; D possibly corresponds to TRBD1 (6 bases). Trimming removed 3 bases from V and 3 bases from J, with 9 bases in between. Germline CDR1 is KGHSH and CDR2 is LQKENI. The CDR3 length is 13 residues. The CDR3 DNA is TGTGCCAGCTCACCTAGGGGGAGCTACGAGCAGTACTTC. This translates into CASSPRGSYEQYF. Complete variable domain (other parts from reference TRBV18 and TRBJ2-7): NAGVMQNPRHLVRRRGQEARLRCSPMKGHSHVYWYRQLPEEGLKFMVYLQKENIIDESGMPKERFSAEFPKEGPSILRIQQVVRGDSAAYFCASSPRGSYEQYFGPGTRLTVT.

This chain joins TRBV5-1 and TRBJ2-3; 7 bases agree with TRBD2. Germline lookup yields CDR1 SGHRS and CDR2 YFSETQ. With V trimmed by 4 bases and J by 3 bases, 2 bases remained unmatched. The CDR3 has 13 amino acids. The CDR3 coding sequence is TGCGCCAGCAGCACGGGGGGTACAGATACGCAGTATTTT. Protein product: CASSTGGTDTQYF.

The CDR3 DNA is TGTGCCAGCAGCCTCGACAGAGGCTCTGGAAACACCATATATTTT. This codes for CASSLDRGSGNTIYF. The gene calls are TRBV7-6 and TRBJ1-3; weak D call: TRBD1 (5 bases). The CDR3 is made up of 15 amino acids. The germline CDR1 and CDR2 sequences are SGHVS and FNYEAQ. The ends were cut back, 5 bases at V and 0 bases at J, with 11 bases in the middle.

The rearrangement uses TRBV19 and TRBJ2-2; the D gene is possibly TRBD2 (6 bases). Germline V gene data show CDR1 as LNHDA and CDR2 as SQIVND (reference sequence). V was clipped by 0 bases and J by 4 bases, with 12 bases between them. This CDR3 has 16 amino acids. CDR3 protein: CASSIDTGLLTGELFF. The CDR3 nucleotides read TGTGCCAGTAGTATAGATACGGGACTCCTCACCGGGGAGCTGTTTTTT. Variable domain in full (rest from reference TRBV19 and TRBJ2-2): DGGITQSPKYLFRKEGQNVTLSCEQNLNHDAMYWYRQDPGQGLRLIYYSQIVNDFQKGDIAEGYSVSREKKESFPLTVTSAQKNPTAFYLCASSIDTGLLTGELFFGEGSRLTVL.

The chain has TRBV5-4 and TRBJ2-3; maybe TRBD2 (5 bases). Germline V gene data show CDR1 as SGHNT and CDR2 as YYREEE (reference sequence). The CDR3 covers 13 residues. Trimming left V 1 base short and J 6 bases short, with 9 bases between. The CDR3 nucleotides read TGTGCCAGCAGCTTGCTGGCGGGTGATACGCAGTATTTT. Translated, it gives CASSLLAGDTQYF.

The DNA of the CDR3 is TGTGCCAGCAGTACACAGGGTTACGAGCAGTACTTC. Translating gives CASSTQGYEQYF. V usage is TRBV2 and J usage is TRBJ2-7; a weak D match, TRBD1 (6 bases). The V end was cut by 5 bases, the J end by 4 bases, with 9 bases between. Germline assignment: CDR1 SNHLY and CDR2 FYNNEI. The CDR3 covers 12 residues.

This chain connects TRBV6-5 to TRBJ1-1; the D is unclear. Trimming removed 4 bases at V and 7 bases at J, with 16 bases between. From germline, CDR1 is MNHEY and CDR2 SVGAGI. The CDR3 runs 14 residues. Written as DNA, the CDR3 is TGTGCCAGCAGTTCATCGGGGAGGCGGCGTGAAGCTTTCTTT. This sequence encodes CASSSSGRRREAFF.

The chain joins TRBV11-2 to TRBJ2-6, with 8 bases matching TRBD1. Germline V CDR1 and CDR2: SGHAT, FQNNGV. The J segment lost 0 bases and the V segment lost 4 bases, leaving 11 bases of the junction unmatched. This CDR3 is 19 amino acids long. CDR3 sequence: CASSSVAGGRRSGANVLTF. The CDR3 DNA reads as TGTGCCAGCAGCTCAGTTGCAGGGGGCCGTCGCTCTGGGGCCAACGTCCTGACTTTC.

The gene calls are TRBV4-3 and TRBJ1-4; D uncertain. The germline gives CDR1 LGHNA, CDR2 YSLEER. The V end lost 0 bases, the J end lost 7 bases, and 18 bases lay between the germline ends. The CDR3 runs 17 residues. CDR3 nucleotide sequence: TGCGCCAGCAGCCAAGAAGGTCTTACAGCCCGTCGTGAAAAACTGTTTTTT. Translated: CASSQEGLTARREKLFF.

The rearrangement uses TRBV2 and TRBJ1-2, with TRBD1 matching over 12 bases. The CDR3 extends over 15 amino acids. V trimming: 6 bases; J trimming: 5 bases; junction bases outside the gene matches: 7. In germline, CDR1 is SNHLY, CDR2 FYNNEI. The CDR3 here is CASRGDRGPYYGYTF. The CDR3 nucleotides are TGTGCCAGCAGAGGGGACAGGGGGCCCTATTATGGCTACACCTTC.

The genes are TRBV4-2 and TRBJ1-5; a weak D match, TRBD1 (6 bases). Germline loops: CDR1 LGHNA, CDR2 YNFKEQ. The CDR3 runs 15 residues. The V and J ends lost 0 bases and 6 bases respectively, with 12 bases between them. The CDR3 DNA follows: TGTGCCAGCAGCCAAGATACAGGGATGGGTCAGCCCCAGCATTTT. Protein product: CASSQDTGMGQPQHF.

The CDR3 DNA sequence: TGCGCCAGCAGCCTCTCGACGGGATGGATGTCTCATAATGAAAAACTGTTTTTT. Its protein is CASSLSTGWMSHNEKLFF. This rearrangement joins TRBV5-1 to TRBJ1-4; D unclear. V lost 4 bases to trimming and J lost 4 bases, with 23 bases between them. The CDR3 contains 18 residues. The V gene's germline CDR1 is SGHRS and CDR2 YFSETQ.

V and J are TRBV18 and TRBJ1-5; the D gene is possibly TRBD1 (5 bases). Looked up from germline, CDR1 is KGHSH and CDR2 is LQKENI. This CDR3 has 16 residues. Trimming cost V 2 bases and J 7 bases, with 18 bases left between them. CDR3 amino acids: CASSPGHLRQPQPQHF. The CDR3 DNA reads as TGTGCCAGCTCACCAGGACACCTCAGGCAGCCGCAGCCCCAGCATTTT. Combining the CDR3 with reference TRBV18 and TRBJ1-5 gives the whole variable domain NAGVMQNPRHLVRRRGQEARLRCSPMKGHSHVYWYRQLPEEGLKFMVYLQKENIIDESGMPKERFSAEFPKEGPSILRIQQVVRGDSAAYFCASSPGHLRQPQPQHFGDGTRLSIL.